One sample yielded the 17 T cell receptor beta chains listed below, sequenced in a study of beta chain features in type 1 diabetes. Sequenced material consisted of expressed TCRB transcripts (all of the isolated RNA was reverse transcribed). Assay used: immunoSEQ multiplex PCR; TCRdb lists only in-frame clones, some missing. The table has 680,000 or so clones, roughly a sixth seen once; the top ten hold under 0.095%. The sample comprised naive CD4+ T cells from blood. These receptors all come from a young man in good health.

The CDR3 DNA sequence: TGTGCCAGCAGCGCAGGGACAGGCGACTATGGCTACACCTTC. Protein product: CASSAGTGDYGYTF. V usage is TRBV5-4 and J usage is TRBJ1-2; 8 bases line up with TRBD1. The CDR3 totals 14 residues. V dropped 4 bases and J dropped 3; count of bases not matched to a gene: 5. Per the germline V gene, CDR1 is SGHNT and CDR2 is YYREEE (reference sequence).

This clone was recorded a few times. This chain joins TRBV11-2 and TRBJ2-7, with 7 bases aligning to TRBD1. CDR3 length: 13 residues. The trim removed 5 bases at V and 2 bases at J, leaving 3 bases unmatched. Germline V gives CDR1 SGHAT, CDR2 FQNNGV. This CDR3 reads CASSPDRAYEQYF. CDR3 DNA: TGTGCCAGCAGCCCAGACAGGGCCTACGAGCAGTACTTC.

The chain employs TRBV5-1 and TRBJ2-7, with unresolved D. Between the trimmed V and J ends, which lost 3 bases and 2 bases, there was a span of 9 bases. The germline V gene encodes CDR1 SGHRS and CDR2 YFSETQ. CDR3 length: 13 amino acids. The CDR3 loop reads CASSSPNAYEQYF. CDR3 coding DNA: TGCGCCAGCAGCTCCCCTAACGCCTACGAGCAGTACTTC.

This clone was picked up a small number of times. The chain links TRBV12-5 to TRBJ2-1; 7 bases map to TRBD2. Germline V gives CDR1 LGHNT, CDR2 FRNRAP. The CDR3 sequence is 16 residues long. With V trimmed by 0 bases and J by 8 bases, 10 bases remained unmatched. For the CDR3, the DNA is TGTGCTAGTGGTTTGGTACTCTCTAGCGGCGGGCATGAGCAGTTCTTC. It encodes CASGLVLSSGGHEQFF.

The table lists this clone with a few counts. The chain couples TRBV5-1 to TRBJ2-1; TRBD1 agrees at 10 bases. The CDR3 loop spans 15 amino acids. The germline CDR1 and CDR2 sequences are SGHRS and YFSETQ. V lost 5 bases, J lost 2 bases, and 4 bases stayed unmatched. The CDR3 DNA is TGCGCCAGCAGTGAGACAGGGGGCGCCTACAATGAGCAGTTCTTC. It yields the protein CASSETGGAYNEQFF.

This clone showed up just a few times. This chain uses TRBV7-9 with TRBJ2-7; 7 positions agree with TRBD1. The CDR3 has 15 amino acids. From germline, CDR1 is SEHNR and CDR2 FQNEAQ (reference sequence). V was pared by 4 bases and J by 4 bases, with 10 bases of the junction left unmatched. CDR3 DNA: TGTGCCAGCAGCTCAGCCAGGGACAGAAGATACGAGCAGTACTTC. Residues: CASSSARDRRYEQYF.

CDR3 coding DNA: TGTGCCACCAGCAGACATCCCGGGACAAAATTCAACTATGGCTACACCTTC. The encoded protein is CATSRHPGTKFNYGYTF. V is TRBV15 and J is TRBJ1-2; maybe TRBD1 (6 bases). CDR3 length: 17 amino acids. V lost 2 bases, J lost 2 bases, and 18 bases lay in between. Germline V CDR1 and CDR2: LNHNV, YYDKDF (reference sequence).

In DNA form, the CDR3 reads TGTGCCATCAGTGCCGGGACTTCCTCCTACAATGAGCAGTTCTTC. Protein: CAISAGTSSYNEQFF. The V and J genes are TRBV10-3 and TRBJ2-1; weak D call: TRBD2 (6 bases). The germline V gene has CDR1 ENHRY and CDR2 SYGVKD. The V and J ends lost 4 bases and 0 bases respectively, with 10 bases between them. This CDR3 region has 15 residues.

The chain combines TRBV27 with TRBJ2-4; possible D gene TRBD1, 6 bases. Germline loops: CDR1 MNHEY, CDR2 SMNVEV (reference sequence). The CDR3 spans 16 residues. V gave up 4 bases and J gave up 0 bases, with 13 bases separating them. Written as DNA, the CDR3 is TGTGCCAGCAGTTGGGACATTTCGATAGCCAAAAACATTCAGTACTTC. Its translation: CASSWDISIAKNIQYF.

Points on this clone: The same CDR3 is also encoded by other DNA sequences in this sample. This chain connects TRBV7-9 to TRBJ2-5; D is unclear. V gave up 1 base and J gave up 2 bases, with 5 bases separating them. The germline CDR1 and CDR2 sequences are SEHNR and FQNEAQ (reference sequence). The CDR3 sequence is 13 residues long. Here the CDR3 DNA reads TGTGCCAGCAGCTTAGTCAGGCAAGAGACCCAGTACTTC. Translation: CASSLVRQETQYF.

A few counts support this clone. The chain employs TRBV19 and TRBJ1-1, with D maybe TRBD1 (5 bases). V was clipped by 9 bases and J by 1 base, with 21 bases between them. The CDR3 totals 16 residues. The V gene's germline CDR1 is LNHDA and CDR2 SQIVND (reference sequence). The CDR3 DNA sequence: TGTGCCAGAGTACATCGTCGGGGGGAGGGGAACACTGAAGCTTTCTTT. As protein: CARVHRRGEGNTEAFF. The full variable domain, rest sourced from reference TRBV19 and TRBJ1-1, is DGGITQSPKYLFRKEGQNVTLSCEQNLNHDAMYWYRQDPGQGLRLIYYSQIVNDFQKGDIAEGYSVSREKKESFPLTVTSAQKNPTAFYLCARVHRRGEGNTEAFFGQGTRLTVV.

J is TRBJ2-7 and V is TRBV2; a possible D gene is TRBD2 (6 bases). The CDR3 is 12 residues long. The germline V gene encodes CDR1 SNHLY and CDR2 FYNNEI. V lost 7 bases, J lost 9 bases, and 16 bases lay in between. CDR3 sequence reads: CASTNRGEVQYF. CDR3 in DNA: TGTGCCAGCACCAATCGCGGGGAGGTGCAGTACTTC. Complete variable domain (other parts from reference TRBV2 and TRBJ2-7): EPEVTQTPSHQVTQMGQEVILRCVPISNHLYFYWYRQILGQKVEFLVSFYNNEISEKSEIFDDQFSVERPDGSNFTLKIRSTKLEDSAMYFCASTNRGEVQYFGPGTRLTVT.

This clone has only a few counts. The chain is built from TRBV30 and TRBJ2-1; tentative D call: TRBD2 (6 bases). There are 14 residues in the CDR3. Germline values: CDR1 GTSNPN, CDR2 SVGIG (reference sequence). V lost 2 bases and J 2 bases, leaving 10 bases between the germline ends. The DNA of the CDR3 is TGTGCCTGGAGTATAGCGGTCGCCTACAATGAGCAGTTCTTC. Protein: CAWSIAVAYNEQFF.

Only a few counts were recorded for this clone. The rearrangement links TRBV2 to TRBJ1-4, with TRBD1 identical over 9 bases. CDR1 is SNHLY and CDR2 is FYNNEI in the germline V gene. This CDR3 is 14 amino acids long. V shed 5 bases and J 7 bases; nucleotides not matched to a gene: 5. In DNA, the CDR3 is TGTGCCAGCAGTAACAGGGGGCTAGGTGAAAAACTGTTTTTT. Residues: CASSNRGLGEKLFF.

This chain joins TRBV4-1 and TRBJ2-7, with 7 nucleotides matching TRBD1. Germline-derived CDR1 and CDR2 are MGHRA and YSYEKL. The CDR3 contains 15 residues. V shed 3 bases and J 2 bases; nucleotides not matched to a gene: 7. The CDR3 DNA follows: TGCGCCAGCAGCCAGGCTCTGACAGGGCCCTACGAGCAGTACTTC. Translated, it gives CASSQALTGPYEQYF.

The chain uses TRBV7-6 and TRBJ2-3, with TRBD1 as a possible D gene (6 bases). CDR3 length equals 13 residues. The germline V gene has CDR1 SGHVS and CDR2 FNYEAQ. V lost 4 bases to trimming and J lost 15 bases, with 20 bases between them. For the CDR3, the DNA is TGTGCCAGCAGCTCCCACCCCAGGGGTGAATTCTATTTT. This sequence encodes CASSSHPRGEFYF.

In this sample, this clone turned up a few times. The V gene is TRBV6-6, the J gene TRBJ1-2; 7 bases agree with TRBD1. Germline loops: CDR1 MNHNY, CDR2 SVGAGI (reference sequence). Losses at the gene ends were 2 bases for V and 7 bases for J; bases not matched to a gene: 7. This CDR3 is 14 amino acids long. CDR3 nucleotide sequence: TGTGCCAGCAGTTACGATAAGGGGGCCGGTGGCTACACCTTC. Translating it yields CASSYDKGAGGYTF.